These 15 T cell receptor beta chains were sequenced from one sample in a study of cytomegalovirus exposure and HLA in healthy donors. Using immunoSEQ multiplex PCR, the repertoire was profiled, and TCRdb retains in-frame clones only, with some absent. The sample holds about 220,000 clones, just over 85% seen once. The sample comprised PBMCs. The receptors shown here come from a woman in her late teens or twenties in good health and CMV-seronegative.

This chain connects TRBV27 to TRBJ2-5; the D is unclear. V lost 3 bases and J lost 2, with 13 bases in between. CDR3 length equals 15 residues. The germline CDR1 and CDR2 sequences are MNHEY and SMNVEV (reference sequence). CDR3 bases: TGTGCCAGCAGTTTGTTCAGTAACAGACAAGAGACCCAGTACTTC. Residues: CASSLFSNRQETQYF.

The chain employs TRBV13 and TRBJ2-3; D is unresolved. The CDR3 is made up of 12 amino acids. The germline V gene encodes CDR1 PRHDT and CDR2 FYEKMQ (reference sequence). V was clipped by 8 bases and J by 7 bases, with 13 bases between them. The CDR3: CASGPGSNTQYF. The CDR3 bases are TGTGCCAGCGGCCCGGGTAGTAATACGCAGTATTTT.

This clone was counted a few times. The genes are TRBV6-5 and TRBJ1-2, with D uncertain. Trimming took 8 bases from V and 8 from J, leaving 18 bases between them. The CDR3 totals 13 residues. Germline V gene data show CDR1 as MNHEY and CDR2 as SVGAGI. CDR3 in DNA: TGTGCCAGCTCCAAAGCCACGGGAGGGGGCTACACCTTC. Protein product: CASSKATGGGYTF.

The V gene is TRBV27, the J gene TRBJ2-3; 7 bases are a match to TRBD1. This CDR3 has 15 amino acids. J gave up 3 bases and V 4 bases, and 7 bases lay outside the gene matches. The germline V gene has CDR1 MNHEY and CDR2 SMNVEV (reference sequence). The CDR3 sequence: CASSWGQLGTDTQYF. In DNA, the CDR3 is TGTGCCAGCAGTTGGGGACAGCTTGGGACAGATACGCAGTATTTT.

This rearrangement joins TRBV11-2 to TRBJ1-1; 7 bases are a match to TRBD1. This CDR3 is 16 amino acids long. Germline values: CDR1 SGHAT, CDR2 FQNNGV. V gave up 4 bases and J gave up 4 bases; unmatched junction bases: 12. This CDR3 reads CASSSATGVWGTEAFF. The DNA of the CDR3 is TGTGCCAGCAGCTCCGCCACAGGGGTGTGGGGCACTGAAGCTTTCTTT.

This clone was observed a single time. This chain links TRBV10-3 with TRBJ2-1, with 9 bases identical to TRBD2. CDR3 length: 15 amino acids. V was pared by 4 bases and J by 0 bases, with 1 base of the junction left unmatched. CDR1 and CDR2 (germline): ENHRY, SYGVKD. CDR3 in DNA: TGTGCCATCAGTGTTAGCGGGAGCTCCTACAATGAGCAGTTCTTC. Its protein is CAISVSGSSYNEQFF.

In its sample, this clone is medium-sized. This chain links TRBV6-4 with TRBJ2-2, with D tentatively TRBD1 (5 bases). Trimming pared 2 bases from V and 4 bases from J, leaving 5 bases between. The CDR3 is made up of 13 amino acids. Germline loops: CDR1 MRHNA, CDR2 SNTAGT. The CDR3 DNA reads as TGTGCCAGCAGTGACAGGGGCACCGGGGAGCTGTTTTTT. Translated: CASSDRGTGELFF.

V and J are TRBV28 and TRBJ1-5; D not resolved. Germline loops: CDR1 MDHEN, CDR2 SYDVKM. Deletions cut 4 bases from V and 6 bases from J, with 4 bases between. There are 11 residues in the CDR3. Here the CDR3 DNA reads TGTGCCAGCAGTTCTATTCAGCCCCAGCATTTT. As protein: CASSSIQPQHF.

CDR3 nucleotides: TGCGCCAGCAGCACAAATGCTAGAAACACCTACAATGAGCAGTTCTTC. It translates to CASSTNARNTYNEQFF. V gene TRBV5-1 combines with J gene TRBJ2-1; D unclear. Trimming took 4 bases from V and 2 from J, leaving 16 bases between them. CDR1 and CDR2 (germline): SGHRS, YFSETQ. CDR3 length: 16 residues.

To note about this clone: The junction shows a germline mismatch at one end, possibly a read error. The chain has TRBV7-7 and TRBJ1-3; 10 nucleotides match TRBD1. CDR1 and CDR2 from the germline V gene are SSHAT and FNYEAQ (reference sequence). The CDR3 is made up of 15 amino acids. In DNA, the CDR3 is TGTGCTAGCAGTGACAGGGGGCTCTCTGGAAACACCATATATTTT. Translation gives CASSDRGLSGNTIYF.

This chain links TRBV11-2 with TRBJ2-7, with D unresolved. Germline CDR1 SGHAT, CDR2 FQNNGV. CDR3 length: 12 residues. The V gene lost 4 bases and the J gene lost 1 base, with 5 bases spanning the gap. CDR3: CASSSFSYEQYF. CDR3 in DNA: TGTGCCAGCAGCTCCTTTTCCTACGAGCAGTACTTC.

This chain connects TRBV7-9 to TRBJ2-3; 7 bases align to TRBD1. CDR3 length: 18 amino acids. Germline CDR1 reads SEHNR; CDR2 reads FQNEAQ (reference sequence). With 4 bases clipped from V and 0 bases from J, the junction kept 13 bases outside the gene matches. CDR3 nucleotides: TGTGCCAGCAGCTCACGGGTCGACAGGGTGTCGAGCACAGATACGCAGTATTTT. Amino acids: CASSSRVDRVSSTDTQYF.

The chain employs TRBV19 and TRBJ2-7; perhaps TRBD1 as D (5 bases). V lost 2 bases and J 7 bases, leaving 9 bases between the germline ends. The CDR3 is 12 amino acids. Looked up from germline, CDR1 is LNHDA and CDR2 is SQIVND (reference sequence). In DNA form, the CDR3 reads TGTGCCAGTAGTATACAGGGTCGGGAGCAGTACTTC. This translates into CASSIQGREQYF.

The chain has TRBV6-4 and TRBJ2-2; D is perhaps TRBD2 (6 bases). The germline V and J ends were trimmed by 6 bases and 1 base, with 9 bases remaining between them. Germline lookup yields CDR1 MRHNA and CDR2 SNTAGT. The CDR3 is made up of 14 amino acids. CDR3 loop: CASSRELNTGELFF. DNA for the CDR3: TGTGCCAGCAGCCGGGAGTTGAACACCGGGGAGCTGTTTTTT.

The rearrangement links TRBV2 to TRBJ2-7; TRBD1 aligns across 8 bases. Trimming removed 2 bases from V and 4 bases from J; junction bases left unmatched: 13. CDR1 SNHLY and CDR2 FYNNEI come from the germline V gene. The CDR3 is made up of 17 amino acids. CDR3 coding DNA: TGTGCCAGCAGTGAACCCACCGGGACAGGCCTTACATACGAGCAGTACTTC. Amino acids: CASSEPTGTGLTYEQYF.